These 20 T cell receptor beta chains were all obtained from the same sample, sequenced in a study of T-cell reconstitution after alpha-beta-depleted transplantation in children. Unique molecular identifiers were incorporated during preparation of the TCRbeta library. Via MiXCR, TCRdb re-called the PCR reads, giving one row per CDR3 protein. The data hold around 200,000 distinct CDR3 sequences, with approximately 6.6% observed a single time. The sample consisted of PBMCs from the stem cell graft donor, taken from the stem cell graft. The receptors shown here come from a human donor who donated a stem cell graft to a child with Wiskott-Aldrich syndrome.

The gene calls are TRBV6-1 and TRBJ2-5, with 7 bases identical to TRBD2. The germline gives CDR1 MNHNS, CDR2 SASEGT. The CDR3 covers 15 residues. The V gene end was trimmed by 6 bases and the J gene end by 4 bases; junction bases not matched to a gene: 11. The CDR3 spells CASSPERGPRETQYF. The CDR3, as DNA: TGTGCCAGCAGCCCCGAGCGGGGTCCAAGAGAGACCCAGTACTTC.

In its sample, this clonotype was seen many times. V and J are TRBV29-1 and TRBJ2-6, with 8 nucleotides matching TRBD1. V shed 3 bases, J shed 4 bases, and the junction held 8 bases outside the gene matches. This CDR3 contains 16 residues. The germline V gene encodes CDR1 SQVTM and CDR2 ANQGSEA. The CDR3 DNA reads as TGCAGCGTTGAGGGGGCAGGGGGCGCCGGGGCCAACGTCCTGACTTTC. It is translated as CSVEGAGGAGANVLTF.

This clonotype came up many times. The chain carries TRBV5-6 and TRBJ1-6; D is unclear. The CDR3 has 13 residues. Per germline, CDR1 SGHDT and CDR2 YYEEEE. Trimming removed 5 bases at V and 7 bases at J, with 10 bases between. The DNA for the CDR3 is TGTGCCAGCAGTGGGGTTTGGAATTCACCCCTCCACTTT. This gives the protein CASSGVWNSPLHF.

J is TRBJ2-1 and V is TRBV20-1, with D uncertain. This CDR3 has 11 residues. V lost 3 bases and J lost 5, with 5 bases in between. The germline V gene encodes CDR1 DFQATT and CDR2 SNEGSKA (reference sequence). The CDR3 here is CSASVHNEQFF. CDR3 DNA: TGCAGTGCTAGCGTCCACAATGAGCAGTTCTTC.

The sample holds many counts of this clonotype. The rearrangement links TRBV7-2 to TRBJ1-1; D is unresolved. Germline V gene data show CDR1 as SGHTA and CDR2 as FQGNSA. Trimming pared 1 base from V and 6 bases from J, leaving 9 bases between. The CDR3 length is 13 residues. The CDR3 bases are TGTGCCAGCAGCTTAGTAGGGCCAGCTGAAGCTTTCTTT. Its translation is CASSLVGPAEAFF.

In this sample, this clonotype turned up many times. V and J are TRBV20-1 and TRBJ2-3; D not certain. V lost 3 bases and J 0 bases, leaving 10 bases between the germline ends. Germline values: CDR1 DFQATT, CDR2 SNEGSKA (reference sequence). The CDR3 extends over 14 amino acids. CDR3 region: CSASRTGSTDTQYF. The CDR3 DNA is TGCAGTGCTAGTAGGACGGGTAGCACAGATACGCAGTATTTT.

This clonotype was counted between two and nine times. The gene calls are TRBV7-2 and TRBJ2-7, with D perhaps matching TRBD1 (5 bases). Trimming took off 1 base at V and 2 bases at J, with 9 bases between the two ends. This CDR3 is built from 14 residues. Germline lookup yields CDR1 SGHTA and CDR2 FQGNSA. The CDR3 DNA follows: TGTGCCAGCAGCTTAGTGGGCAGGGCCTACGAGCAGTACTTC. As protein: CASSLVGRAYEQYF.

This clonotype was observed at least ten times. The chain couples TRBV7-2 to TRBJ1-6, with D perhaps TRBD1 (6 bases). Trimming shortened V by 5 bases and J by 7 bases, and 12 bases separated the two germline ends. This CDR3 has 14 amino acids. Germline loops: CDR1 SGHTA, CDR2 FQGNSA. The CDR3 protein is CASSPTGRNSPLHF. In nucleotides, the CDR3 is TGTGCCAGCAGCCCTACAGGGCGCAATTCACCCCTCCACTTT.

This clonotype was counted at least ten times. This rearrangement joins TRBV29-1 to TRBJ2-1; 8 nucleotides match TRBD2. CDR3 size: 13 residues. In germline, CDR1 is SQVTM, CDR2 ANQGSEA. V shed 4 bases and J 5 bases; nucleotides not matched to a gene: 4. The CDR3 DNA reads TGCAGCGTTGGCCCGGGAGGGGACAATGAGCAGTTCTTC. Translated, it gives CSVGPGGDNEQFF.

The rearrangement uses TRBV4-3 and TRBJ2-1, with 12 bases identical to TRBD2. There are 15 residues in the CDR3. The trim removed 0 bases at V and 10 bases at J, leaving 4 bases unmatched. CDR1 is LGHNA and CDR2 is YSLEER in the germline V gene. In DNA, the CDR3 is TGCGCCAGCAGCCAAGATGTCGGGACTAGCGGGGAGCAGTTCTTC. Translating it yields CASSQDVGTSGEQFF.

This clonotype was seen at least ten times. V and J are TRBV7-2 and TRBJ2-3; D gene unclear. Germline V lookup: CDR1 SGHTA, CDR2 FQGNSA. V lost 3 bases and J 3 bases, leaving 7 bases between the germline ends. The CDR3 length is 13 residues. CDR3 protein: CASSFGWTDTQYF. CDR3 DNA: TGTGCCAGCAGCTTCGGGTGGACAGATACGCAGTATTTT. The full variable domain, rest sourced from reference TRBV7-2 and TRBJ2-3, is GAGVSQSPSNKVTEKGKDVELRCDPISGHTALYWYRQSLGQGLEFLIYFQGNSAPDKSGLPSDRFSAERTGGSVSTLTIQRTQQEDSAVYLCASSFGWTDTQYFGPGTRLTVL.

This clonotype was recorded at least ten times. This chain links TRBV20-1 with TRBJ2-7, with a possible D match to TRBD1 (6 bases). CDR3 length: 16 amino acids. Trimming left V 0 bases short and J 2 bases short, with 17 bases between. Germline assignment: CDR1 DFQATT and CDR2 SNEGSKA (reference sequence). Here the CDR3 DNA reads TGCAGTGCTAGAGAGGGGGCGAGGAGTAAAGCCTACGAGCAGTACTTC. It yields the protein CSAREGARSKAYEQYF.

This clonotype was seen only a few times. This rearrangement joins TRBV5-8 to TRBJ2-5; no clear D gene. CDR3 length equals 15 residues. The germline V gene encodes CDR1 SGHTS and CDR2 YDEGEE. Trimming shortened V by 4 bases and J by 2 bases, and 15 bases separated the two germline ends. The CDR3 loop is CASSPRPHRQETQYF. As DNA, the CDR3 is TGTGCCAGCAGCCCCCGACCACATCGACAAGAGACCCAGTACTTC.

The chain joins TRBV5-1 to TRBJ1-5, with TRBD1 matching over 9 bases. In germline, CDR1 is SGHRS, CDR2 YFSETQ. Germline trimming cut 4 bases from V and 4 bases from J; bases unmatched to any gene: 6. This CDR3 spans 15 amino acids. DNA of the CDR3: TGCGCCAGCAGCCCGCAGACAGGGGGAAATCAGCCCCAGCATTTT. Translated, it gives CASSPQTGGNQPQHF.

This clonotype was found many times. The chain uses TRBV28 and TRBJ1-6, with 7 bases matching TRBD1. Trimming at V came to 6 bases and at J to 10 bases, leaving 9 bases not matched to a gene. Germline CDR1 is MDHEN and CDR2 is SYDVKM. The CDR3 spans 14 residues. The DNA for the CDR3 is TGTGCCAGCAGGTTCAGGGGGTTACGGTCACCCCTCCACTTT. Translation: CASRFRGLRSPLHF.

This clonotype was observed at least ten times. The CDR3 region is CSAVRENSYNEQFF. CDR3 nucleotides: TGCAGTGCTGTTCGGGAGAATTCCTACAATGAGCAGTTCTTC. V usage is TRBV20-1 and J usage is TRBJ2-1; D is perhaps TRBD2 (6 bases). Trimming cost V 5 bases and J 1 base, with 12 bases left between them. CDR3 size: 14 residues. Per the germline V gene, CDR1 is DFQATT and CDR2 is SNEGSKA (reference sequence).

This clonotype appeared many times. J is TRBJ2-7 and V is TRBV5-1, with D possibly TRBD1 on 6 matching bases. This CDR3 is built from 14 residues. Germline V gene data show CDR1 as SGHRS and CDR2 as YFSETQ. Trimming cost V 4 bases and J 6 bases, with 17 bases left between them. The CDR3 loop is CASSGSLQGSEQYF. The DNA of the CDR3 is TGCGCCAGCAGCGGCTCCTTACAGGGTTCCGAGCAGTACTTC.

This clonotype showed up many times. The CDR3 region is CASSSALWASYEQYF. The CDR3 DNA reads TGTGCCAGCAGCTCCGCCCTATGGGCCTCCTACGAGCAGTACTTC. V and J are TRBV7-2 and TRBJ2-7, with D unresolved. The CDR3 covers 15 residues. V lost 4 bases to trimming and J lost 0 bases, with 13 bases between them. Germline CDR1 reads SGHTA; CDR2 reads FQGNSA. The variable domain in full, with the rest retrieved from reference TRBV7-2 and TRBJ2-7, is GAGVSQSPSNKVTEKGKDVELRCDPISGHTALYWYRQSLGQGLEFLIYFQGNSAPDKSGLPSDRFSAERTGGSVSTLTIQRTQQEDSAVYLCASSSALWASYEQYFGPGTRLTVT.

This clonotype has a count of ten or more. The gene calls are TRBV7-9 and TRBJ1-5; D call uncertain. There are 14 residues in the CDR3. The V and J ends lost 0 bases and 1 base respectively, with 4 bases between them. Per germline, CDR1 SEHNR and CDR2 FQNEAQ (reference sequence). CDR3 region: CASSLAISNQPQHF. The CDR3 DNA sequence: TGTGCCAGCAGCTTAGCCATAAGCAATCAGCCCCAGCATTTT.

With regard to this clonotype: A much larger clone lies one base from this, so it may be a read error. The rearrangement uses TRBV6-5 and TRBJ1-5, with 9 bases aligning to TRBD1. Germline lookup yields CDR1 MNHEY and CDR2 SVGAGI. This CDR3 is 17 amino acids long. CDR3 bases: TGTGCCAGCAGTTTAGGACAGGGGAGGAATAGCAATCGGCCCCAGCATTTT. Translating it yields CASSLGQGRNSNRPQHF.